The table lists the clone carrying this TCR beta chain with a few counts. This table comes from immunoSEQ multiplex PCR, and its TCRdb copy is limited to in-frame clones, with some not included. The repertoire has tens of thousands of clones, roughly 65% of them found once; the top ten carry roughly 15%. Trimming took 7 bases from V and 2 from J; bases not matched to a gene: 6. CDR3 length: 16 amino acids. CDR1 MNHNY and CDR2 SVGAGI come from the germline V gene (reference sequence). The sample originates from a study of control samples from healthy donors and cancer patients. The clonotype originates from a male donor with melanoma. The gene calls are TRBV6-6 and TRBJ2-3, with 13 nucleotides matching TRBD2. Sequenced sample: formalin-fixed, paraffin-embedded tissue. The CDR3 region has the DNA TGTGCCAGCAACCCCGGGACTAGCGGGAACACAGATACGCAGTATTTT. Residues: CASNPGTSGNTDTQYF.